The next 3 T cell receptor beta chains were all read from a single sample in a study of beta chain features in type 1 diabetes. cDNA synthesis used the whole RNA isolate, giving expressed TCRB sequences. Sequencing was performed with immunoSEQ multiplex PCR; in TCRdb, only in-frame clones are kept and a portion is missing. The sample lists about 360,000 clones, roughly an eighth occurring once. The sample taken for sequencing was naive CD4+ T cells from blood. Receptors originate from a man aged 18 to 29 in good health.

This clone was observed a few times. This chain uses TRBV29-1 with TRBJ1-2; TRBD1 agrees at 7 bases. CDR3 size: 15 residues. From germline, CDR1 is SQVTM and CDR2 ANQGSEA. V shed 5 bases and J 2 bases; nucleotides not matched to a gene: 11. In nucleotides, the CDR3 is TGCAGCGTTTGGGCAGGGGGTACAGAGAACTATGGCTACACCTTC. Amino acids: CSVWAGGTENYGYTF.

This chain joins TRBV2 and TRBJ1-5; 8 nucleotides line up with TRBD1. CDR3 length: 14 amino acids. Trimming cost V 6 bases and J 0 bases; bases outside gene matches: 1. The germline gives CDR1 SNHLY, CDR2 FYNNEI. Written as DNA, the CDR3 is TGTGCCAGCAGGGACAGGGTTAGCAATCAGCCCCAGCATTTT. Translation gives CASRDRVSNQPQHF.

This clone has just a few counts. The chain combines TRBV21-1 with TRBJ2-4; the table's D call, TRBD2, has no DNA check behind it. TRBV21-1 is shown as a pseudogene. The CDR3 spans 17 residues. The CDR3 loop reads CASSKGRGRVGKNIQYF. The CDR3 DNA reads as TGTGCCAGCAGCAAAGGGCGGGGTCGAGTAGGCAAAAACATTCAGTACTTC.